This TCR beta chain was captured by sequencing in a study of regulatory T cells in long-lasting Graves disease. Study results and limitations: Persistent cases favored TRBV28, TRBJ1-2 and TRBJ2-5. Persistent Graves' patients possessed reduced TCR diversity relative to recently diagnosed ones.

This clonotype was recorded at least ten times. Its specificity is not known. Per the germline V gene, CDR1 is LGHDT and CDR2 is YNNKEL (reference sequence). V lost 5 bases to trimming and J lost 6 bases, with 8 bases between them. The CDR3 runs 11 residues. As for time point: newly diagnosed GD, antithyroid drugs for less than 3 months. PBMC-extracted RNA yielded the TCR library. It was American Thyroid Association guidelines that determined Graves' disease diagnosis. Construction of TCR beta libraries relied on iRepertoire HTBI primers and on Arm-PCR targeting CDR3 regions. One entry per CDR3 protein, called by TCRdb with MiXCR from the multiplex PCR reads. The data show hundreds of thousands of distinct CDR3 sequences, approximately 16% seen once. These records were also assigned to another study, of T cells in Graves' hyperthyroidism and ophthalmopathy.

Sequencing was performed on peripheral blood mononuclear cells (PBMCs), taken at new diagnosis, from a patient treated with antithyroid drugs. The sequence was collected from a man aged 35 to 55 with Graves disease. This chain joins TRBV3-1 and TRBJ2-7; D possibly corresponds to TRBD2 (5 bases). CDR3 sequence reads: CASSAGGEQYF. The CDR3 DNA sequence: TGTGCCAGCAGCGCAGGAGGCGAGCAGTACTTC.